The clone carrying this TCR beta chain was recorded a few times. Antigen unknown. This record belongs to a study of T-cell memory formation after mild COVID-19. The CDR3 covers 13 residues. The germline CDR1 and CDR2 sequences are SQVTM and ANQGSEA. Trimming took 1 base from V and 2 from J, leaving 6 bases between them. Overall study findings and caveats: Day 37-peaking second-wave clones had unconfirmed SARS-CoV-2 specificity. Clones contracting over day 15 to 85 were CD4/CD8 balanced, with later expanders leaning CD4+.

TCRdb reanalysed the 5' RACE reads using MiXCR and keeps one entry per CDR3 protein. This sample has about half a million distinct CDR3 sequences, with about 20% found just once. This sequence was found in an adult woman who had mild COVID-19 (a few samples of this study predate the infection). Cell type and time point are not known. Sequencing was performed on PBMCs or a T cell subset sorted from them (not recorded which). The rearrangement joins TRBV29-1 to TRBJ2-1; D perhaps matches TRBD2 (6 bases). CDR3 loop: CSVEASAYNEQFF. The CDR3 coding sequence is TGCAGCGTTGAAGCTAGCGCCTACAATGAGCAGTTCTTC.